These 26 T cell receptor beta chains were sequenced from one sample in a study of blood T cell repertoires in COVID-19. The data were produced by immunoSEQ multiplex PCR, yet TCRdb's version contains in-frame clones alone and is incomplete. This repertoire shows 190,000 or so clones, 80% to 85% found once; its top ten account for less than 8.5%. Material: PBMCs or T cells enriched from blood (not recorded which). These receptors all come from a man aged 40-49 years who had recovered from COVID-19.

This chain connects TRBV21-1 to TRBJ2-3; the listed D gene, TRBD2, was not tested against the DNA. TRBV21-1 is noted as a pseudogene. The CDR3 runs 21 residues. The CDR3 region has the DNA TGTGCCAGCAGCAAACCGCGACGAGATCTAGCGGGGGGGACTAGCACAGATACGCAGTATTTT. Residues: CASSKPRRDLAGGTSTDTQYF.

The chain links TRBV28 to TRBJ1-1; D unresolved. V was cut by 3 bases and J by 0 bases, with 23 bases left in between. This CDR3 is built from 19 residues. CDR1 and CDR2 (germline): MDHEN, SYDVKM. The CDR3 loop reads CASSFKGRSARQLNTEAFF. CDR3 DNA: TGTGCCAGCAGTTTTAAAGGGAGGTCGGCGCGGCAGCTGAACACTGAAGCTTTCTTT.

This chain connects TRBV1 to TRBJ2-1; TRBD1 was called by the table and not checked on the DNA. TRBV1 is flagged as a pseudogene. The CDR3 extends over 18 amino acids. CDR3 protein: CTSSLISIGQGSYNEQFF. In DNA form, the CDR3 reads TGCACCAGCAGCCTCATCAGTATCGGACAGGGTTCCTACAATGAGCAGTTCTTC.

This chain links TRBV7-6 with TRBJ1-2, with 7 bases aligning to TRBD1. V lost 4 bases and J lost 4; bases outside the gene matches: 6. Germline-derived CDR1 and CDR2 are SGHVS and FNYEAQ. The CDR3 runs to 14 residues. The CDR3 reads CASSSRQGGYGYTF. DNA for the CDR3: TGTGCCAGCAGCTCAAGACAGGGAGGCTATGGCTACACCTTC.

V is TRBV6-5 and J is TRBJ2-5, with unresolved D. Deletions cut 2 bases from V and 2 bases from J, with 6 bases between. CDR3 length equals 13 residues. CDR1 and CDR2 from the germline V gene are MNHEY and SVGAGI. The CDR3 reads CASSYESQETQYF. CDR3 in DNA: TGTGCCAGCAGTTACGAGAGTCAAGAGACCCAGTACTTC.

The chain couples TRBV5-1 to TRBJ2-1; 10 bases map to TRBD1. Germline V gene lookup returns CDR1 SGHRS and CDR2 YFSETQ. V trimming: 10 bases; J trimming: 6 bases; junction bases outside the gene matches: 7. The CDR3 runs 13 residues. CDR3 loop: CASKRTGGNEQFF. Written as DNA, the CDR3 is TGCGCCTCCAAGAGGACAGGGGGCAATGAGCAGTTCTTC. Full variable domain (rest looked up from reference TRBV5-1 and TRBJ2-1): KAGVTQTPRYLIKTRGQQVTLSCSPISGHRSVSWYQQTPGQGLQFLFEYFSETQRNKGNFPGRFSGRQFSNSRSEMNVSTLELGDSALYLCASKRTGGNEQFFGPGTRLTVL.

This clone appeared once. The rearrangement uses TRBV7-2 and TRBJ1-1; 7 nucleotides line up with TRBD1. The CDR3 has 15 amino acids. Germline trimming cut 1 base from V and 5 bases from J; bases unmatched to any gene: 7. Germline-derived CDR1 and CDR2 are SGHTA and FQGNSA. Written as DNA, the CDR3 is TGTGCCAGCAGCTTAGAAAGACAGGGAAATACTGAAGCTTTCTTT. Its translation: CASSLERQGNTEAFF. The full variable domain, in which reference TRBV7-2 and TRBJ1-1 provide the parts outside the CDR3, is GAGVSQSPSNKVTEKGKDVELRCDPISGHTALYWYRQSLGQGLEFLIYFQGNSAPDKSGLPSDRFSAERTGGSVSTLTIQRTQQEDSAVYLCASSLERQGNTEAFFGQGTRLTVV.

The chain recombines TRBV5-8 with TRBJ1-6, with TRBD1 identical over 9 bases. Germline V CDR1 and CDR2: SGHTS, YDEGEE. V trimming: 4 bases; J trimming: 2 bases; junction bases outside the gene matches: 13. This CDR3 region has 19 residues. CDR3 sequence: CASSGRGQGTLAYNSPLHF. The CDR3 DNA sequence: TGTGCCAGCAGCGGGAGGGGACAGGGCACGCTCGCCTATAATTCACCCCTCCACTTT.

This clone showed up just a few times. The rearrangement joins TRBV7-3 to TRBJ2-4; 9 bases align to TRBD1. Unmatched junction bases numbered 2, after V lost 4 bases and J lost 7 bases. The CDR3 length is 13 residues. Germline CDR1 and CDR2: SGHTA and FQGTGA. CDR3 amino acids: CASSSGTGNIQYF. In nucleotides, the CDR3 is TGTGCCAGCAGCTCCGGGACAGGGAACATTCAGTACTTC.

This clone has a handful of counts. The CDR3 region has the DNA TGTGCCAGCACCTCGTGGGGACAGGAGAACACTGAAGCTTTCTTT. Translated, it gives CASTSWGQENTEAFF. The chain has TRBV28 and TRBJ1-1; 8 bases are a match to TRBD1. The trim removed 7 bases at V and 1 base at J, leaving 8 bases unmatched. The CDR3 is made up of 15 amino acids. Germline CDR1 MDHEN, CDR2 SYDVKM.

The genes are TRBV4-3 and TRBJ2-5; 8 nucleotides match TRBD1. CDR1 and CDR2 (germline): LGHNA, YSLEER. V shed 4 bases, J shed 2 bases, and the junction held 6 bases outside the gene matches. The CDR3 extends over 15 amino acids. CDR3: CASSPRTGLQETQYF. DNA for the CDR3: TGCGCCAGCAGCCCCAGGACAGGGCTTCAAGAGACCCAGTACTTC.

This chain links TRBV9 with TRBJ1-2; no definite D call. The CDR3 sequence is 13 residues long. V was cut by 0 bases and J by 2 bases, with 5 bases left in between. Looked up from germline, CDR1 is SGDLS and CDR2 is YYNGEE. The CDR3 DNA reads TGTGCCAGCAGCGTAGCAGAAAACTATGGCTACACCTTC. It is translated as CASSVAENYGYTF.

In this sample, this clone turned up a few times. V gene TRBV11-2 combines with J gene TRBJ1-4; 8 bases agree with TRBD1. Per the germline V gene, CDR1 is SGHAT and CDR2 is FQNNGV. This CDR3 has 17 residues. Losses at the gene ends were 5 bases for V and 1 base for J; bases not matched to a gene: 9. CDR3 in DNA: TGTGCCAGCAGCCAATTAAGAGGACAGGGAACTAATGAAAAACTGTTTTTT. This sequence encodes CASSQLRGQGTNEKLFF. Full variable domain (outside the CDR3, taken from reference TRBV11-2 and TRBJ1-4): EAGVAQSPRYKIIEKRQSVAFWCNPISGHATLYWYQQILGQGPKLLIQFQNNGVVDDSQLPKDRFSAERLKGVDSTLKIQPAKLEDSAVYLCASSQLRGQGTNEKLFFGSGTQLSVL.

This chain joins TRBV3-1 (or the pseudogene TRBV3-2) and TRBJ2-3, with 7 bases that match TRBD1. The CDR3 runs 15 residues. J lost 2 bases, V lost 5 bases, and 7 bases had no gene match. Germline CDR1 LGHDT, CDR2 YNNKEL (reference sequence). The CDR3 DNA reads TGTGCCAGCAGCTCGGGGACAGCCCCCACAGATACGCAGTATTTT. This sequence encodes CASSSGTAPTDTQYF.

The chain carries TRBV5-4 and TRBJ1-1; D is unresolved. This CDR3 region has 12 residues. The germline CDR1 and CDR2 sequences are SGHNT and YYREEE (reference sequence). Deletions cut 2 bases from V and 1 base from J, with 3 bases between. The CDR3, as DNA: TGTGCCAGCAGCTTCAGGAACACTGAAGCTTTCTTT. The encoded protein is CASSFRNTEAFF.

The chain links TRBV6-4 to TRBJ2-5; 12 positions match TRBD2. The CDR3 is 15 amino acids. Germline-derived CDR1 and CDR2 are MRHNA and SNTAGT. Unmatched junction bases numbered 1, after V lost 4 bases and J lost 1 base. The CDR3 loop is CASSASGGAQETQYF. The CDR3 DNA is TGTGCCAGCAGTGCTAGCGGGGGGGCCCAAGAGACCCAGTACTTC.

The chain links TRBV19 to TRBJ1-2, with D perhaps TRBD1 (5 bases). Germline-derived CDR1 and CDR2 are LNHDA and SQIVND (reference sequence). The CDR3 loop spans 15 amino acids. V was shortened by 7 bases and J by 4 bases, with 19 bases between the two germline ends. Written as DNA, the CDR3 is TGTGCCAGTACCCTTGCCGTGGGGCAAGGCTATGGCTACACCTTC. Translating gives CASTLAVGQGYGYTF. The full variable domain, with the rest looked up from reference TRBV19 and TRBJ1-2, is DGGITQSPKYLFRKEGQNVTLSCEQNLNHDAMYWYRQDPGQGLRLIYYSQIVNDFQKGDIAEGYSVSREKKESFPLTVTSAQKNPTAFYLCASTLAVGQGYGYTFGSGTRLTVV.

A single count supports this clone. The V gene is TRBV6-6, the J gene TRBJ1-2, with 9 positions matching TRBD1. V lost 7 bases and J lost 7; bases outside the gene matches: 31. Germline V gene sequence: CDR1 MNHNY, CDR2 SVGAGI (reference sequence). The CDR3 extends over 21 amino acids. CDR3 amino acids: CASNREGSGGPQKQGAGGYTF. The CDR3, as DNA: TGTGCCAGCAATCGGGAGGGTAGCGGTGGTCCACAAAAACAGGGGGCGGGTGGCTACACCTTC.

J is TRBJ2-5 and V is TRBV21-1; the DNA was not compared with TRBD1, the D call given in the table. TRBV21-1 counts as a pseudogene. CDR3 length equals 16 residues. The CDR3 loop reads CASSFQGQGRQETQYF. CDR3 DNA: TGTGCCAGCAGCTTCCAAGGACAGGGGAGGCAAGAGACCCAGTACTTC.

The CDR3 bases are TGTGCCAGCAGCTTGCGGGGGCAGGCGAACACTGAAGCTTTCTTT. Its translation is CASSLRGQANTEAFF. The rearrangement joins TRBV7-2 to TRBJ1-1; perhaps TRBD1 as D (6 bases). Germline V CDR1 and CDR2: SGHTA, FQGNSA. CDR3 length: 15 residues. The V end was cut by 3 bases, the J end by 1 base, with 12 bases between.

This sequence joins TRBV27 and TRBJ2-7; TRBD1 matches 7 bases. Losses at the gene ends were 8 bases for V and 3 bases for J; bases not matched to a gene: 10. Germline V lookup: CDR1 MNHEY, CDR2 SMNVEV (reference sequence). The length of the CDR3 is 14 residues. The CDR3 sequence: CASSEGDRFYEQYF. As DNA, the CDR3 is TGTGCCAGCTCCGAAGGGGACAGATTCTACGAGCAGTACTTC.

The chain recombines TRBV6-5 with TRBJ1-6; 7 nucleotides match TRBD1. CDR1 MNHEY and CDR2 SVGAGI come from the germline V gene. CDR3 length: 14 amino acids. Trimming cost V 5 bases and J 9 bases; bases outside gene matches: 7. This chain's CDR3 is CASSRDRVGSPLHF. The DNA of the CDR3 is TGTGCCAGCAGTCGTGACAGGGTCGGTTCACCCCTCCACTTT.

This clone was counted a single time. The V gene is TRBV4-1, the J gene TRBJ2-2; D may be TRBD1 (5 bases). The germline gives CDR1 MGHRA, CDR2 YSYEKL. This CDR3 region has 15 residues. Trimming removed 1 base at V and 2 bases at J, with 8 bases between. This CDR3 is CASSQVGANTGELFF. The DNA of the CDR3 is TGCGCCAGCAGCCAAGTTGGGGCTAACACCGGGGAGCTGTTTTTT.

The rearrangement joins TRBV10-3 to TRBJ1-1, with D perhaps matching TRBD1 (6 bases). In germline, CDR1 is ENHRY, CDR2 SYGVKD. Trimming removed 2 bases at V and 5 bases at J, with 21 bases between. This CDR3 region has 17 residues. CDR3 in amino acids: CAISEGFERGFGTEAFF. The DNA for the CDR3 is TGTGCCATCAGTGAGGGTTTCGAGAGGGGGTTCGGGACTGAAGCTTTCTTT.

The chain links TRBV4-2 to TRBJ2-3, with 7 nucleotides matching TRBD2. Losses at the gene ends were 2 bases for V and 0 bases for J; bases not matched to a gene: 5. The CDR3 spans 16 residues. From germline, CDR1 is LGHNA and CDR2 YNFKEQ. The CDR3 DNA is TGTGCCAGCAGCCAATCAGCGGGGAGGAGCACAGATACGCAGTATTTT. It yields the protein CASSQSAGRSTDTQYF.

This chain joins TRBV10-3 and TRBJ2-3; 10 bases line up with TRBD1. The CDR3 sequence is 15 residues long. With V trimmed by 10 bases and J by 2 bases, 9 bases remained unmatched. Germline CDR1 is ENHRY and CDR2 is SYGVKD. DNA for the CDR3: TGTGCCACTCGGACCGGGACAGGGGACACAGATACGCAGTATTTT. This translates into CATRTGTGDTDTQYF.